This T cell receptor beta chain was retrieved from a study of blood T cell repertoires in COVID-19. About the research overall: T cells, B-cell-depleted T cells, or PBMCs supplied cDNA or gDNA.

Germline CDR1 reads SGHNT; CDR2 reads YYREEE (reference sequence). The CDR3 loop spans 15 amino acids. V shed 3 bases, J shed 6 bases, and the junction held 10 bases outside the gene matches. Libraries were prepared by immunoSEQ multiplex PCR; TCRdb keeps only in-frame clonotypes and omits some of them. The sample includes fewer than 350,000 clones, 70% to 90% seen only once; the top ten take around 2.1%. In terms of age and location, participants ranged from roughly 18 to 100 years and lived in approximately 26 US areas. The rearrangement links TRBV5-4 to TRBJ1-1, with 8 positions matching TRBD1. This clonotype was sampled from a man between 25 and 39 years old who had recovered from COVID-19. The sample was PBMCs or T cells enriched from blood (not recorded which). CDR3 DNA: TGTGCCAGCAGCTCTAAACAGGGGGGGGAGTCTGAAGCTTTCTTT. As protein: CASSSKQGGESEAFF.